The clone carrying this T cell receptor beta chain is medium-sized in the sample. The target antigen is unknown. The sample originates from a study of CD8 T cell repertoires and HIV-1 epitope variants. At the level of the study: Tested: three Gag epitope families, Nef HW9 and YT9. An approximately 11-day culture received IL-2, IL-7 and IL-15 on days 3 and 7.

Assay used: immunoSEQ multiplex PCR; TCRdb lists only in-frame clones, some missing. The table has thousands of clones, 66% seen once. From germline, CDR1 is MNHEY and CDR2 SVGAGI. V lost 2 bases and J lost 8, with 16 bases in between. The CDR3 loop spans 15 amino acids. Sequences were obtained from cultured CD8+ T cells derived from PBMCs. This receptor was taken from a male donor with HIV. This chain uses TRBV6-5 with TRBJ2-1; possibly TRBD1 for D (6 bases). This CDR3 reads CASSYGGRGYDEQFF. The CDR3 DNA is TGTGCCAGCAGTTACGGGGGCAGGGGTTATGATGAGCAGTTCTTC.